Below, 19 T cell receptor beta chains from the same sample are listed, as sequenced in a study of shared clonotypes between healthy human individuals. Libraries were prepared by immunoSEQ multiplex PCR; TCRdb keeps only in-frame clonotypes and omits some of them. The sample includes 600,000 or so clones, around 95% of them seen just once. CD45RO-negative cells were positively selected for CCR7, leaving out terminally differentiated effector memory CD45RA+ cells. Specimen: naive CD8+ T cells sorted from blood. These receptor sequences come from a woman under 40 in good health.

The chain uses TRBV30 and TRBJ1-4; D is ambiguous. This CDR3 has 13 residues. The germline V and J ends were trimmed by 4 bases and 5 bases, with 11 bases remaining between them. CDR1 GTSNPN and CDR2 SVGIG come from the germline V gene (reference sequence). The CDR3 DNA sequence: TGTGCCTGGACAGAGAGCGTCAATGAAAAACTGTTTTTT. Protein sequence: CAWTESVNEKLFF. The full variable domain, completed using reference TRBV30 and TRBJ1-4, is SQTIHQWPATLVQPVGSPLSLECTVEGTSNPNLYWYRQAAGRGLQLLFYSVGIGQISSEVPQNLSASRPQDRQFILSSKKLLLSDSGFYLCAWTESVNEKLFFGSGTQLSVL.

Remarks on this clone: In the same sample, other DNA sequences code for this CDR3. The genes are TRBV28 and TRBJ2-7; D is possibly TRBD1 (6 bases). The germline gives CDR1 MDHEN, CDR2 SYDVKM. The CDR3 sequence is 13 residues long. V was trimmed by 9 bases and J by 2 bases, leaving 14 bases between them. The CDR3 protein is CASRGSGTYEQYF. The CDR3 coding sequence is TGTGCCAGTAGGGGGTCCGGTACCTACGAGCAGTACTTC.

The chain has TRBV7-6 and TRBJ1-2; TRBD1 might be the D (6 bases). CDR3 length equals 14 residues. CDR1 is SGHVS and CDR2 is FNYEAQ in the germline V gene. V lost 5 bases and J 8 bases, leaving 18 bases between the germline ends. The CDR3 sequence is CASSLETGSWGYTF. CDR3 DNA: TGTGCCAGCAGCCTCGAAACAGGGAGTTGGGGCTACACCTTC.

This clone has a single count. The rearrangement uses TRBV19 and TRBJ2-7, with unresolved D. The CDR3 runs 14 residues. Trimming stripped 0 bases from V and 2 bases from J, with 8 bases between. From germline, CDR1 is LNHDA and CDR2 SQIVND (reference sequence). The CDR3: CASSIEGTTYEQYF. CDR3 DNA sequence: TGTGCCAGTAGTATAGAGGGCACTACCTACGAGCAGTACTTC.

This clone was seen once. The chain couples TRBV7-9 to TRBJ1-4, with 7 bases aligning to TRBD1. This CDR3 spans 13 amino acids. The germline CDR1 and CDR2 sequences are SEHNR and FQNEAQ (reference sequence). J lost 2 bases, V lost 8 bases, and 2 bases had no gene match. DNA for the CDR3: TGTGCCAGCCGGGACAGCACTAATGAAAAACTGTTTTTT. Translated, it gives CASRDSTNEKLFF.

The V gene is TRBV21-1, the J gene TRBJ1-6; the D segment call TRBD1 is taken from the table without a DNA check. TRBV21-1 corresponds to a pseudogene. The length of the CDR3 is 19 residues. CDR3 region: CASSATWPGQGATESPLHF. The CDR3, as DNA: TGTGCCAGCAGCGCGACATGGCCGGGACAGGGGGCTACAGAATCACCCCTCCACTTT.

The genes are TRBV28 and TRBJ1-5; TRBD1 matches 11 bases. The CDR3 extends over 13 amino acids. Germline V gene data show CDR1 as MDHEN and CDR2 as SYDVKM. Trimming cost V 7 bases and J 7 bases; bases outside gene matches: 3. The CDR3 DNA sequence: TGTGCCAGCACGGGACAGGGGGACCAGCCCCAGCATTTT. This translates into CASTGQGDQPQHF.

As concerns this clone: The same CDR3 arises from other DNA sequences in this sample as well. This chain links TRBV28 with TRBJ1-1; D unclear. With 3 bases removed from V and 2 bases from J, the gap between germline ends came to 4 bases. Germline CDR1 MDHEN, CDR2 SYDVKM. This CDR3 spans 12 amino acids. The CDR3 DNA reads as TGTGCCAGCAGTTTGGGAAACACTGAAGCTTTCTTT. It encodes CASSLGNTEAFF.

The rearrangement joins TRBV27 to TRBJ1-2; 8 bases line up with TRBD1. V was clipped by 7 bases and J by 7 bases; unmatched bases: 5. This CDR3 spans 12 amino acids. The germline CDR1 and CDR2 sequences are MNHEY and SMNVEV (reference sequence). The CDR3 sequence: CASKSGGIGYTF. The DNA for the CDR3 is TGTGCCAGCAAATCAGGGGGCATTGGCTACACCTTC.

The genes are TRBV2 and TRBJ2-1; 10 bases map to TRBD2. Trimming at V came to 7 bases and at J to 4 bases, leaving 4 bases not matched to a gene. This CDR3 comprises 14 residues. CDR1 and CDR2 from the germline V gene are SNHLY and FYNNEI. The CDR3 loop is CASTVAGGYNEQFF. CDR3 nucleotides: TGTGCCAGCACAGTAGCGGGGGGTTACAATGAGCAGTTCTTC.

The rearrangement joins TRBV29-1 to TRBJ1-2, with a weak D call TRBD1 (5 bases). CDR3 length: 14 amino acids. V dropped 3 bases and J dropped 8 bases, with 19 bases sitting between them. CDR1 is SQVTM, CDR2 ANQGSEA, per germline. The CDR3 bases are TGCAGCGTTGAGAATGAGGACACCGAGGGCGGCTACACCTTC. Its protein product is CSVENEDTEGGYTF.

This chain links TRBV6-6 with TRBJ1-1, with TRBD1 as a possible D gene (5 bases). The CDR3 totals 13 residues. The V end lost 6 bases, the J end lost 1 base, and 9 bases lay between the germline ends. Germline V lookup: CDR1 MNHNY, CDR2 SVGAGI (reference sequence). In nucleotides, the CDR3 is TGTGCCAGCAGCCCGACAGAGAACACTGAAGCTTTCTTT. This encodes CASSPTENTEAFF.

V and J are TRBV5-5 and TRBJ2-2; 7 positions agree with TRBD2. The CDR3 totals 15 residues. Germline CDR1 and CDR2: SGHKS and YYEKEE (reference sequence). The junction had 9 bases not matched to a gene; V was cut back by 4 bases and J by 6 bases. This CDR3 reads CASSHGLDRPGELFF. In nucleotides, the CDR3 is TGTGCCAGCAGCCACGGACTAGATCGACCCGGGGAGCTGTTTTTT.

The chain has TRBV5-1 and TRBJ2-7, with 7 bases fitting TRBD2. This CDR3 is 15 amino acids long. The V gene end was trimmed by 0 bases and the J gene end by 3 bases; junction bases not matched to a gene: 6. Germline values: CDR1 SGHRS, CDR2 YFSETQ. CDR3 bases: TGCGCCAGCAGCTTGGATAGCGGGTTGAGCTACGAGCAGTACTTC. Protein: CASSLDSGLSYEQYF. Looking up the rest from reference TRBV5-1 and TRBJ2-7 gives the full variable domain: KAGVTQTPRYLIKTRGQQVTLSCSPISGHRSVSWYQQTPGQGLQFLFEYFSETQRNKGNFPGRFSGRQFSNSRSEMNVSTLELGDSALYLCASSLDSGLSYEQYFGPGTRLTVT.

This chain connects TRBV7-9 to TRBJ2-1; D is unclear. This CDR3 has 14 residues. CDR1 and CDR2 (germline): SEHNR, FQNEAQ (reference sequence). Trimming removed 3 bases from V and 0 bases from J, with 6 bases in between. The DNA of the CDR3 is TGTGCCAGCAGCTTCGCAGGCTCCTACAATGAGCAGTTCTTC. Translation gives CASSFAGSYNEQFF.

This chain uses TRBV5-1 with TRBJ2-1, with D perhaps matching TRBD1 or TRBD2 (5 bases each). CDR1 SGHRS and CDR2 YFSETQ come from the germline V gene. The ends were cut back, 2 bases at V and 6 bases at J, with 24 bases in the middle. The CDR3 has 18 amino acids. In nucleotides, the CDR3 is TGCGCCAGCAGCTTACCCGAGCGAGGGACGGTGGGGCTCAATGAGCAGTTCTTC. Its protein product is CASSLPERGTVGLNEQFF.

The CDR3 bases are TGTGCCAGTCCCCAACCTGCTGGCGGGAGGTTTGGGTACGAGCAGTACTTC. Protein: CASPQPAGGRFGYEQYF. This chain joins TRBV19 and TRBJ2-7; 8 bases line up with TRBD2. The CDR3 runs to 17 residues. CDR1 LNHDA and CDR2 SQIVND come from the germline V gene (reference sequence). Germline trimming cut 8 bases from V and 4 bases from J; bases unmatched to any gene: 19.

About this clone itself: This CDR3 is also generated by other DNA sequences in the sample. The chain carries TRBV27 and TRBJ2-7; perhaps TRBD1 as D (5 bases). The CDR3 spans 11 residues. The germline V gene has CDR1 MNHEY and CDR2 SMNVEV (reference sequence). V lost 3 bases, J lost 6 bases, and 6 bases lay in between. The CDR3 bases are TGTGCCAGCAGTTTTAGGGGCGAGCAGTACTTC. Its translation is CASSFRGEQYF.

The chain is built from TRBV5-5 and TRBJ2-5, with a tentative D call TRBD1 (5 bases). Trimming took off 4 bases at V and 5 bases at J, with 12 bases between the two ends. The CDR3 totals 13 residues. Germline CDR1 SGHKS, CDR2 YYEKEE (reference sequence). The CDR3 DNA follows: TGTGCCAGCAGCGACACAGGTTGGGAGACCCAGTACTTC. Its protein product is CASSDTGWETQYF.